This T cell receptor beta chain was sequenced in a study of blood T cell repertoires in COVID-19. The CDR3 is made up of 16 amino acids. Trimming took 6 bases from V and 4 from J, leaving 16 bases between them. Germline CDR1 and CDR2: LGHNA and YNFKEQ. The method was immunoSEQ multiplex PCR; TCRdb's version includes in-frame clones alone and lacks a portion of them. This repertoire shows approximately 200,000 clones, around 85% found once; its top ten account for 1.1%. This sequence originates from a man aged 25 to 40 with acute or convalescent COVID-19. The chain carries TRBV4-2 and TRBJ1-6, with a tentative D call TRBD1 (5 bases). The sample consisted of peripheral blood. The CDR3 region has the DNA TGTGCCAGCAGGGGCTCCGGGGGAATGTATAATTCACCCCTCCACTTT. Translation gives CASRGSGGMYNSPLHF.